This entry features one TCR beta chain sequence. Original processing methods: Cell counts per sample came from amplifying reference gene primers. Using immunoSEQ multiplex PCR, the repertoire was profiled, and TCRdb retains in-frame clones only, with some absent. V, J and clone size were drawn from that table, and D and trimming were deduced from the DNA. The table records around 58,000 clones, less than 90% of them present only once. The CDR3 has 15 amino acids. Germline V gene lookup returns CDR1 SGHTA and CDR2 FQGNSA. V lost 6 bases to trimming and J lost 0 bases, with 12 bases between them. These data come from a study of blood T cell repertoires in COVID-19. Overall study: The United States, Italy and Spain provided the acute and convalescent COVID-19 samples. Sample material is recorded as cDNA or gDNA derived from T cells, B-cell-depleted T cells, or PBMCs.

Sequencing input: peripheral blood. The sequence came from a human donor in a cohort sampled during active COVID-19. The J gene is TRBJ2-4, the V gene TRBV7-2; a weak D match, TRBD1 (5 bases). This chain's CDR3 is CASRQTDRAKNIQYF. In nucleotides, the CDR3 is TGTGCCAGCAGACAAACCGACAGAGCCAAAAACATTCAGTACTTC.